This record covers a single T cell receptor (beta chain). CDR3 length: 12 amino acids. Losses at the gene ends were 1 base for V and 7 bases for J; bases not matched to a gene: 1. Germline lookup yields CDR1 SQVTM and CDR2 ANQGSEA. The sample originates from a study of T cell changes during pregnancy in multiple sclerosis. TCRdb keeps only in-frame clones here, not all; method: immunoSEQ multiplex PCR. Of tens of thousands of clones detected, 90% to 95% appear once; the ten largest clones hold around 5.9%. This receptor was identified in a female donor with multiple sclerosis, enrolled in a pregnancy study. This specimen was CD8+ T cells from peripheral blood mononuclear cells, taken before pregnancy. V gene TRBV29-1 combines with J gene TRBJ1-1; 9 positions match TRBD1. The CDR3 here is CSVEGDRVEAFF. CDR3 in DNA: TGCAGCGTTGAAGGGGACAGGGTTGAAGCTTTCTTT.